The clone carrying this T cell receptor beta chain was detected a few times. The antigen is unknown. Looked up from germline, CDR1 is LNHNV and CDR2 is YYDKDF (reference sequence). Trimming cost V 0 bases and J 4 bases, with 7 bases left between them. The length of the CDR3 is 14 residues. The sample originates from a study of T-cell memory formation after mild COVID-19. Whole-study context: In these data, TCR clusters were largely donor specific. Study-level points and caveats: Memory cells collected pre-infection included some clones that later responded, suggesting cross-reactive memory joined.

After 5'RACE with constant-segment primers, TCR alpha and TCR beta cDNA libraries carrying sample barcodes and UMIs were obtained. From the 5' RACE reads, TCRdb called clonotypes with MiXCR, one entry per CDR3 protein. This table holds about 82,000 distinct CDR3 sequences, around 13% found once. This chain uses TRBV15 with TRBJ2-1; no clear D gene. This sequence was found in a man younger than 35 who had mild COVID-19 (a few samples of this study predate the infection). Cell type and time point are not known. The source material was PBMCs or a T cell subset sorted from them (not recorded which). Here the CDR3 reads CATSRDRVYNEQFF. The CDR3 coding sequence is TGTGCCACCAGCAGAGATCGGGTTTACAATGAGCAGTTCTTC.